This T cell receptor beta chain was sequenced for a study of CD8+CD57+ T cells in acquired aplastic anemia. Overall study: Healthy donor CD4+ cell samples had a mean of approximately 11 million reads. General study findings and limits: Patients and controls shared 25 to 35 CD8+ CDR3 sequences, which appeared highly expressed in patients and within their immunodominant clones. Patients were compared with controls for CD8+ Simpson's diversity, and no significant difference emerged.

This clonotype was seen repeatedly, ten times or more. The antigen is unknown. CDR1 and CDR2 from the germline V gene are MNHEY and SVGEGT. Trimming shortened V by 0 bases and J by 3 bases, and 18 bases separated the two germline ends. The CDR3 spans 17 residues. TCR beta VDJ and CDR3 profiling used genomic DNA as template. TCRdb analysed the reads with MiXCR anew, one entry per CDR3 protein. The sample consists of about 130,000 distinct CDR3 sequences, around 48% of them appearing once. The chain couples TRBV6-2 or TRBV6-3 to TRBJ2-7; the D call may be TRBD1 or TRBD2 (6 bases each). Sequenced sample: sorted CD4+, CD8+, or CD8+CD57+ T cells (not recorded which) from PBMCs. This sequence was found in a human donor in good health, serving as a control. The CDR3 DNA sequence: TGTGCCAGCAGTTACTCGATCCTCAGGGGACTTAACTACGAGCAGTACTTC. Protein sequence: CASSYSILRGLNYEQYF.